Sequencing of this TCR beta chain was carried out in a study of blood T cell repertoires in COVID-19. Using immunoSEQ multiplex PCR, the repertoire was profiled, and TCRdb retains in-frame clones only, with some absent. The repertoire consists of 100,000 to 120,000 clones, with about four fifths occurring once and the leading ten covering approximately 15%. CDR3 length equals 15 residues. The V and J ends lost 2 bases and 1 base respectively, with 11 bases between them. The V gene's germline CDR1 is WSHSY and CDR2 SAAADI. Sequenced material: peripheral blood. The chain combines TRBV10-2 with TRBJ1-1; D is possibly TRBD1 (6 bases). The receptor's source is an elderly woman with acute or convalescent COVID-19. This CDR3 is CASSEGGLGNTEAFF. DNA of the CDR3: TGCGCCAGCAGTGAGGGGGGCCTCGGGAACACTGAAGCTTTCTTT.